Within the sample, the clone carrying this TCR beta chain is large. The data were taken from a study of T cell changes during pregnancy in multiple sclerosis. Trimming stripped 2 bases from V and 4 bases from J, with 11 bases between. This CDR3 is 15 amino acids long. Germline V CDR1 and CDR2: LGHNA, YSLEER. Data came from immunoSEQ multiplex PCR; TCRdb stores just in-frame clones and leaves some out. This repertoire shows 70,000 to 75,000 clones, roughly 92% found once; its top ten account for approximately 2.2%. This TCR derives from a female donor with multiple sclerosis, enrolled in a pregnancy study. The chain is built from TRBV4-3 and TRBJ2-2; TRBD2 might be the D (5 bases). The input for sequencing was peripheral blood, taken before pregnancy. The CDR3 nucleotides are TGCGCCAGCAGCCAATATGAGGGAAGCACCGGGGAGCTGTTTTTT. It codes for CASSQYEGSTGELFF.